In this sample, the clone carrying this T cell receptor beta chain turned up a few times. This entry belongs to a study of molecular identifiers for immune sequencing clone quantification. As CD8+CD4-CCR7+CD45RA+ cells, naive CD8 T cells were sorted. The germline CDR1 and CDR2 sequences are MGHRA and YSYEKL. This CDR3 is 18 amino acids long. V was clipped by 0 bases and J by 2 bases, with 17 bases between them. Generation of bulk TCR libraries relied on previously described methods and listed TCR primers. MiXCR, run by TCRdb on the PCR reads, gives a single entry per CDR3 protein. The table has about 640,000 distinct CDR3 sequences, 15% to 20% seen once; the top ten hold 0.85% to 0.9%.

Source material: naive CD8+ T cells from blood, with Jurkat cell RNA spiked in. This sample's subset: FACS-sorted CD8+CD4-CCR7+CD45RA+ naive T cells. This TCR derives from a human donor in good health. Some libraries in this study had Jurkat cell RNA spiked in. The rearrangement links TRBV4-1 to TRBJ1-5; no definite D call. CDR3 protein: CASSQELGYLEGNQPQHF. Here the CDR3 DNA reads TGCGCCAGCAGCCAAGAATTGGGGTACCTGGAAGGCAATCAGCCCCAGCATTTT.